The entry below describes one TCR beta chain. As yet, its antigen is unknown. A library of TCRbeta sequences, prepared with unique molecular identifiers, was generated. In TCRdb, the PCR reads were re-called with MiXCR into one record per CDR3 protein. The table shows more than 300,000 distinct CDR3 sequences, with around 15% occurring only once. This CDR3 spans 15 amino acids. Trimming left V 4 bases short and J 3 bases short, with 17 bases between. Germline assignment: CDR1 SGDLS and CDR2 YYNGEE. The sample comes from a study of T-cell reconstitution after alpha-beta-depleted transplantation in children. Findings and limits, study-wide: Day-60 TCRbeta diversity that was high in some patients was derived from surviving recipient T cells and thymic progenitors. The origin of alpha-beta T cells about two months after transplant was reportedly several hundred expanded graft clones.

The V gene is TRBV9, the J gene TRBJ2-7, with D unclear. This clonotype originated in a male patient between 2 and 9 years old who had a stem cell transplant for acute lymphoblastic leukemia, so the T cells may come from the graft donor. Specimen: PBMCs, mostly from graft donor cells, collected 360 days after TCRalphabeta/CD19-depleted stem cell transplant. The CDR3 loop reads CASSPDSLTFYEQYF. CDR3 bases: TGTGCCAGCAGCCCTGACTCATTAACCTTCTACGAGCAGTACTTC.